The rows below give T cell receptor beta chains drawn from one sample of a study of cytomegalovirus exposure and HLA in healthy donors. Sequencing used immunoSEQ multiplex PCR; TCRdb keeps in-frame clones, though not all of them. The sample includes approximately 68,000 clones, approximately 81% seen only once; the top ten take around 7%. Sequenced input: PBMCs. The receptor source for this set is a woman aged 25 to 39 in good health and CMV-seropositive. The CDR3 runs from the conserved cysteine through the conserved F or W.

cdr3_aa | j_call | v_call
CASSLMALAGDQETQYF | TRBJ2-5 | TRBV7-8
CAWSSRDEQYF | TRBJ2-7 | TRBV30
CASSRAGGTGELFF | TRBJ2-2 | TRBV6-6
CASSARGTDTQYF | TRBJ2-3 | TRBV9
CASTRTSGSLVGEETQYF | TRBJ2-5 | TRBV10-1
CASSPTRTSGRNNEQFF | TRBJ2-1 | TRBV28
CASSLKGGDYGYTF | TRBJ1-2 | TRBV28
CAGGASVFYEQYF | TRBJ2-7 | TRBV7-7
CASSMIGTGKNTQYF | TRBJ2-3 | TRBV19
CASSEALSGNEQFF | TRBJ2-1 | TRBV2
CASSVTSGGFGNTIYF | TRBJ1-3 | TRBV6-1
CACSGGYNSPLHF | TRBJ1-6 | TRBV30
CATLRGFPTYEQYF | TRBJ2-7 | TRBV6-1
CASSTGLAGPGDEQYF | TRBJ2-7 | TRBV5-4
CASSQVREETQYF | TRBJ2-5 | TRBV4-1
CASSETDRSQPQHF | TRBJ1-5 | TRBV6-1
CASSLDLGRQETQYF | TRBJ2-5 | TRBV11-2
CASSSARVETEAFF | TRBJ1-1 | TRBV27
CASSSRQGAKNGYTF | TRBJ1-2 | TRBV6-5
CASSPAGGTNSYEQYF | TRBJ2-7 | TRBV7-3
CATSRDPRGQGEKLFF | TRBJ1-4 | TRBV15
CASSPSRGSNQPQHF | TRBJ1-5 | TRBV6-5
CASSSDWDIAGASGQPQHF | TRBJ1-5 | TRBV28
CASSSGTGSDTQYF | TRBJ2-3 | TRBV11-3